This is a list of T cell receptor beta chains from one sample in a study of cytomegalovirus exposure and HLA in healthy donors. Assay: immunoSEQ multiplex PCR; the TCRdb copy retains only in-frame clones and omits some. The sample lists more than 150,000 clones, around 82% occurring once. The sample consisted of PBMCs. The receptor source for this set is a young woman in good health and CMV-seropositive. CDR3s include the opening cysteine and the closing phenylalanine or tryptophan. The order of the fields is V gene, J gene, D gene, clone size, CDR3 protein. A D gene is named only where the DNA matches it firmly. Expanded clones are given a class, and other clones once, few, many or no size at all.

>TRBV2|TRBJ1-4|TRBD1|-
CASSERTGGDEKLFF
>TRBV10-1|TRBJ1-1|-|-
CASSESRRRTRKNTEAFF
>TRBV27|TRBJ1-2|TRBD1|-
CASSPLGGQVLLSYGYTF
>TRBV7-2|TRBJ1-2|-|-
CASSSPEANYGYTF
>TRBV9|TRBJ2-5|TRBD2|once
CASSLRTSGGAQETQYF
>TRBV29-1|TRBJ2-3|-|-
CSVEHGSDTQYF
>TRBV25-1|TRBJ2-5|-|-
CASSERSETQYF
>TRBV28|TRBJ1-2|-|-
CASSPPGSSKANYGYTF
>TRBV7-8|TRBJ1-5|TRBD1|-
CASTQGVRQPQHF
>TRBV5-6|TRBJ1-1|-|-
CASSFQNTEAFF
>TRBV9|TRBJ2-1|-|-
CASSVDGGWANEQFF
>TRBV5-1|TRBJ2-6|-|-
CASSSNSGANVLTF
>TRBV27|TRBJ2-3|-|-
CATMSQGLSTDTQYF
>TRBV4-3|TRBJ2-6|-|-
CASSQDWSSSGANVLTF
>TRBV6-5|TRBJ2-7|TRBD2|once
CASSTTSGVSYEQYF
>TRBV4-1|TRBJ1-6|-|-
CASSLLARTDNNSPLHF
>TRBV9|TRBJ2-1|-|-
CASSAQETGVEEQFF
>TRBV29-1|TRBJ2-3|TRBD2|-
CSALIRASGGGTDTQYF
>TRBV18|TRBJ2-1|TRBD2|-
CASSPQRRREAGGRDEQFF
>TRBV5-1|TRBJ1-2|TRBD1|-
CASSSDRDYGYTF
>TRBV2|TRBJ1-4|-|-
CASSELEEKLFF
>TRBV19|TRBJ2-1|TRBD1|-
CASSMGRGQSGLDEQFF
>TRBV6-5|TRBJ2-1|-|once
CASSYSRNEQFF
>TRBV5-6|TRBJ1-4|-|-
CASSPRGSGEKLFF
>TRBV4-1|TRBJ1-1|-|-
CASSQPLTEAFF
>TRBV7-2|TRBJ2-7|-|-
CASSLAVGSSYEQYF
>TRBV5-1|TRBJ2-5|-|-
CASSLTVETQYF
>TRBV6-6|TRBJ1-1|-|-
CASSYFGAEAFF
>TRBV18|TRBJ1-4|-|-
CASSPGNEKLFF
>TRBV5-1|TRBJ1-2|-|once
CASSLAERRGYTF
>TRBV6-5|TRBJ1-1|TRBD1|-
CASSYLGTGCTEAFF
>TRBV7-3|TRBJ2-5|-|few
CASSSGAARGETQYF
>TRBV4-1|TRBJ2-3|-|-
CASSQDRAPDTQYF
>TRBV7-4|TRBJ1-5|TRBD1|once
CASSQKANPWGQGLYSNQPQHF
>TRBV2|TRBJ2-5|TRBD2|-
CASSVPPLAGEQETQYF
>TRBV27|TRBJ1-4|-|many
CASSSITNEKLFF
>TRBV2|TRBJ2-1|-|few
CASSLAGGNEQFF
>TRBV9|TRBJ1-1|-|-
CASSATTVYTEAFF
>TRBV5-8|TRBJ1-6|TRBD1|-
CASSSDRRNSPLHF
>TRBV11-2|TRBJ1-1|-|-
CASSRQIRLAFF
>TRBV5-6|TRBJ2-5|-|-
CASSLANRYQETQYF
>TRBV5-1|TRBJ2-1|TRBD2|-
CASSQGAGAQLEEQFF
>TRBV4-1|TRBJ2-7|TRBD1|-
CASSQDFPGGSYEQYF
>TRBV5-6|TRBJ2-3|-|-
CASSFQSRGDTQYF
>TRBV5-1|TRBJ2-5|TRBD1|-
CASSSNRDRERTQYF
>TRBV2|TRBJ2-3|-|-
CASKAGTSTDTQYF
>TRBV19|TRBJ1-2|-|-
CASRQTYGYTF
>TRBV7-9|TRBJ2-5|-|-
CASSSSETQYF
>TRBV10-3|TRBJ1-4|TRBD1|-
CAISDDRGTEKLFF
>TRBV11-2|TRBJ1-1|-|-
CASSLDISTEAFF
>TRBV5-4|TRBJ1-1|TRBD1|-
CASRVQGASNTEAFF
>TRBV7-7|TRBJ2-1|-|-
CASSGELGTEQFF
>TRBV25-1|TRBJ1-4|-|once
CASSQGNEKLFF
>TRBV13|TRBJ2-2|-|-
CASSLAGNTGELFF
>TRBV11-2|TRBJ2-5|TRBD2|few
CASSSGGSGGQETQYF